These 24 T cell receptor beta chains share one sample of origin, sequenced in a study of T cells in Graves' hyperthyroidism and ophthalmopathy. RNA transcripts were the template for amplifying TCR beta CDR3 regions. The TCR CDR3 first-round RT-PCR relied on the HTBI primer set. TCRdb reprocessed the multiplex PCR reads via MiXCR and lists one record per CDR3 protein. The sample lists some 400,000 distinct CDR3 sequences; about 14% were seen once. Sequencing used blood. All receptors come from an older woman with Graves' hyperthyroidism.

This clonotype was observed many times. This sequence joins TRBV20-1 and TRBJ2-5; a possible D gene is TRBD2 (5 bases). Looked up from germline, CDR1 is DFQATT and CDR2 is SNEGSKA (reference sequence). The CDR3 consists of 15 residues. Trimming removed 0 bases at V and 2 bases at J, with 13 bases between. In DNA form, the CDR3 reads TGCAGTGCTAGAGATGAAGGAGGACTTCAAGAGACCCAGTACTTC. It is translated as CSARDEGGLQETQYF.

This clonotype has just a few counts. The J gene is TRBJ2-7, the V gene TRBV7-9; 7 nucleotides align to TRBD1. V lost 5 bases to trimming and J lost 2 bases; unmatched junction nucleotides: 6. The length of the CDR3 is 14 residues. The germline V gene has CDR1 SEHNR and CDR2 FQNEAQ (reference sequence). CDR3 region: CASSRTGHTYEQYF. The DNA of the CDR3 is TGTGCCAGCAGCCGGACAGGCCACACCTACGAGCAGTACTTC.

This clonotype was seen repeatedly, ten times or more. The rearrangement links TRBV20-1 to TRBJ1-6, with unresolved D. From germline, CDR1 is DFQATT and CDR2 SNEGSKA (reference sequence). The CDR3 sequence is 14 residues long. Trimming took off 2 bases at V and 10 bases at J, with 15 bases between the two ends. CDR3 region: CSARSGLTGSPLHF. As DNA, the CDR3 is TGCAGTGCTAGAAGTGGTCTAACCGGGTCACCCCTCCACTTT.

This clonotype showed up many times. The genes are TRBV2 and TRBJ2-3; D might be TRBD2 (5 bases). Trimming stripped 8 bases from V and 8 bases from J, with 17 bases between. Germline V CDR1 and CDR2: SNHLY, FYNNEI. CDR3 length equals 13 residues. In DNA, the CDR3 is TGTGCCAGCGATGGAGGCGACGGTGGTACGCAGTATTTT. This codes for CASDGGDGGTQYF.

In this sample, this clonotype turned up a few times. The genes are TRBV6-6 and TRBJ2-3, with D perhaps TRBD1 or TRBD2 (6 bases each). The V gene lost 2 bases and the J gene lost 5 bases, with 14 bases spanning the gap. The CDR3 spans 15 residues. Per germline, CDR1 MNHNY and CDR2 SVGAGI (reference sequence). The CDR3 bases are TGTGCCAGCAGTTACCTGGGCAGGGGAGGAGATACGCAGTATTTT. Its translation: CASSYLGRGGDTQYF.

This clonotype was seen at least ten times. The V and J genes are TRBV11-2 and TRBJ2-1, with TRBD2 matching 9 bases. Per germline, CDR1 SGHAT and CDR2 FQNNGV. Unmatched junction bases numbered 7, after V lost 0 bases and J lost 13 bases. This CDR3 comprises 14 residues. The CDR3 region has the DNA TGTGCCAGCAGCTTAGATCGGGGTAGCGGGAGCCAGTTCTTC. It yields the protein CASSLDRGSGSQFF.

The sample holds a few counts of this clonotype. This may come from a read error, since a much larger clone is one base off. The chain combines TRBV20-1 with TRBJ1-1; D unresolved. The CDR3 covers 15 residues. Germline-derived CDR1 and CDR2 are DFQATT and SNEGSKA (reference sequence). The CDR3 sequence is CSARDQRKGGTEALF. CDR3 in DNA: TGCAGTGCTAGAGATCAACGGAAGGGAGGTACTGAAGCTCTCTTT.

This clonotype was counted many times. The rearrangement uses TRBV18 and TRBJ2-3; 8 nucleotides match TRBD1. Trimming cost V 2 bases and J 2 bases; bases outside gene matches: 3. CDR3 length equals 15 residues. Germline values: CDR1 KGHSH, CDR2 LQKENI. DNA of the CDR3: TGTGCCAGCTCACCAGAGACAGGGGCCACAGATACGCAGTATTTT. Protein product: CASSPETGATDTQYF.

V is TRBV4-1 and J is TRBJ1-5; maybe TRBD1 (6 bases). Looked up from germline, CDR1 is MGHRA and CDR2 is YSYEKL. The CDR3 loop spans 16 amino acids. V was trimmed by 0 bases and J by 3 bases, leaving 12 bases between them. Here the CDR3 DNA reads TGCGCCAGCAGCCAAGATAGGACAGAAATCAATCAGCCCCAGCATTTT. This translates into CASSQDRTEINQPQHF.

Note on this clonotype: One base away lies a much larger clone, so this may be a sequencing read error. The chain couples TRBV5-1 to TRBJ2-1; TRBD1 aligns across 7 bases. Germline loops: CDR1 SGHRS, CDR2 YFSETQ. This CDR3 is 15 amino acids long. After removal of 3 bases from V and 4 bases from J, the junction contained 7 bases not matched to a gene. The CDR3 sequence: CASSSGTETYNEQFF. In DNA form, the CDR3 reads TGCGCCAGCAGCTCTGGGACAGAGACATACAATGAGCAGTTCTTC. The variable domain in full, with the rest retrieved from reference TRBV5-1 and TRBJ2-1, is KAGVTQTPRYLIKTRGQQVTLSCSPISGHRSVSWYQQTPGQGLQFLFEYFSETQRNKGNFPGRFSGRQFSNSRSEMNVSTLELGDSALYLCASSSGTETYNEQFFGPGTRLTVL.

The J gene is TRBJ2-5, the V gene TRBV9; possible D gene TRBD2, 6 bases. This CDR3 has 15 residues. V was pared by 6 bases and J by 1 base, with 16 bases between. CDR1 is SGDLS and CDR2 is YYNGEE in the germline V gene. As DNA, the CDR3 is TGTGCCAGCAACTATAGCGGCGAAATCCAAGAGACCCAGTACTTC. Amino acids: CASNYSGEIQETQYF. The full variable domain, its missing parts supplied by reference TRBV9 and TRBJ2-5, is DSGVTQTPKHLITATGQRVTLRCSPRSGDLSVYWYQQSLDQGLQFLIQYYNGEERAKGNILERFSAQQFPDLHSELNLSSLELGDSALYFCASNYSGEIQETQYFGPGTRLLVL.

This clonotype was observed at least ten times. V gene TRBV2 combines with J gene TRBJ2-7; D unresolved. CDR1 is SNHLY, CDR2 FYNNEI, per germline. The CDR3 consists of 12 residues. Trimming removed 6 bases from V and 3 bases from J, with 9 bases in between. The CDR3 DNA sequence: TGTGCCAGCAGGGTGGGATTCTACGAGCAGTACTTC. It encodes CASRVGFYEQYF.

The J gene is TRBJ2-7, the V gene TRBV5-1; 7 nucleotides line up with TRBD1. Germline CDR1 SGHRS, CDR2 YFSETQ. CDR3 length: 15 amino acids. V lost 2 bases to trimming and J lost 0 bases; unmatched junction nucleotides: 5. DNA of the CDR3: TGCGCCAGCAGCTTCCGACAGGGCTTCTCCTACGAGCAGTACTTC. It codes for CASSFRQGFSYEQYF.

The table lists this clonotype with many counts. CDR3 DNA sequence: TGTGCCAGCAGCCAGTGGGAGACAGTCCGCAATTCACCCCTCCACTTT. This translates into CASSQWETVRNSPLHF. This chain links TRBV3-1 with TRBJ1-6; D perhaps matches TRBD1 (5 bases). The CDR3 is made up of 16 amino acids. V was pared by 3 bases and J by 7 bases, with 16 bases between. Germline CDR1 LGHDT, CDR2 YNNKEL (reference sequence).

The chain couples TRBV10-3 to TRBJ2-1, with 12 bases lining up with TRBD1. With 4 bases clipped from V and 10 bases from J, the junction kept 14 bases outside the gene matches. Looked up from germline, CDR1 is ENHRY and CDR2 is SYGVKD. The CDR3 is 17 residues long. The DNA of the CDR3 is TGTGCCATCAGTGCCGGACCGGGACAGGGGGCCGCGGGGGAGCAGTTCTTC. This sequence encodes CAISAGPGQGAAGEQFF.

This clonotype appeared many times. The CDR3 sequence: CASSANGEQYF. CDR3 nucleotides: TGTGCCAGCAGCGCAAATGGGGAGCAGTACTTC. The chain uses TRBV27 and TRBJ2-7; D is unclear. The CDR3 sequence is 11 residues long. Trimming left V 6 bases short and J 7 bases short, with 10 bases between. Germline V CDR1 and CDR2: MNHEY, SMNVEV (reference sequence).

The V gene is TRBV7-9, the J gene TRBJ1-1; a weak D match, TRBD1 (5 bases). The CDR3 extends over 14 amino acids. Between the trimmed V and J ends, which lost 10 bases and 1 base, there was a span of 16 bases. Per germline, CDR1 SEHNR and CDR2 FQNEAQ (reference sequence). DNA of the CDR3: TGTGCCACCAACTTAAATCAGGGGAACACTGAAGCTTTCTTT. This translates into CATNLNQGNTEAFF.

This clonotype was recorded a few times. Its ends do not fully match the called genes, so a read error is possible. The chain carries TRBV7-7 and TRBJ2-5, with 7 bases matching TRBD1. Germline assignment: CDR1 SSHAT and CDR2 FNYEAQ (reference sequence). The CDR3 is 16 amino acids. CDR3 loop: CASSLGTGAGQETQYF. The CDR3 DNA reads TGTGCTAGCAGCTTAGGAACAGGGGCCGGACAAGAGACCCAGTACTTC. The full variable domain, in which reference TRBV7-7 and TRBJ2-5 provide the parts outside the CDR3, is GAGVSQSPRYKVTKRGQDVTLRCDPISSHATLYWYQQALGQGPEFLTYFNYEAQPDKSGLPSDRFSAERPEGSISTLTIQRTEQRDSAMYRCASSLGTGAGQETQYFGPGTRLLVL.

This clonotype occurred many times. V gene TRBV28 combines with J gene TRBJ2-3; no definite D call. V dropped 3 bases and J dropped 0 bases, with 10 bases sitting between them. Germline CDR1 and CDR2: MDHEN and SYDVKM. The CDR3 contains 15 residues. CDR3 residues: CASSLRISSTDTQYF. CDR3 nucleotides: TGTGCCAGCAGTTTGAGGATCTCTAGCACAGATACGCAGTATTTT.

This clonotype was seen repeatedly, ten times or more. The rearrangement links TRBV10-3 to TRBJ2-7; a weak D match, TRBD1 (6 bases). CDR1 and CDR2 (germline): ENHRY, SYGVKD. V was clipped by 6 bases and J by 1 base, with 10 bases between them. The CDR3 is 13 amino acids. The CDR3 here is CAISTGTSYEQYF. DNA of the CDR3: TGTGCCATCAGCACCGGGACATCCTACGAGCAGTACTTC.

This clonotype was recorded at least ten times. The rearrangement uses TRBV11-2 and TRBJ2-3; 12 bases align to TRBD2. V lost 1 base to trimming and J lost 1 base; unmatched junction nucleotides: 9. CDR1 and CDR2 from the germline V gene are SGHAT and FQNNGV. The CDR3 contains 19 residues. DNA for the CDR3: TGTGCCAGCAGCTTAGGTCTAGCGGGAGGGATGGGAGGCACAGATACGCAGTATTTT. The encoded protein is CASSLGLAGGMGGTDTQYF.

This clonotype was picked up many times. The chain recombines TRBV27 with TRBJ2-1, with D maybe TRBD2 (5 bases). Germline lookup yields CDR1 MNHEY and CDR2 SMNVEV (reference sequence). Between the trimmed V and J ends, which lost 9 bases and 11 bases, there was a span of 17 bases. The CDR3 contains 12 residues. The CDR3 bases are TGTGCCAGTCCCGGGATCACCGGGAAGCAGTTCTTC. It is translated as CASPGITGKQFF.

In its sample, this clonotype was seen many times. This chain connects TRBV12-3 or TRBV12-4 to TRBJ2-2; D is uncertain. The CDR3 covers 12 residues. V was cut by 5 bases and J by 6 bases, with 7 bases left in between. The CDR3 protein is CASSLNAGELFF. The CDR3 DNA reads TGTGCCAGCAGTCTCAACGCCGGGGAGCTGTTTTTT.

The chain recombines TRBV6-4 with TRBJ2-1; D is uncertain. The V and J ends lost 2 bases and 6 bases respectively, with 11 bases between them. Looked up from germline, CDR1 is MRHNA and CDR2 is SNTAGT. The CDR3 is made up of 14 amino acids. DNA for the CDR3: TGTGCCAGCAGTGACCTCTTAGGGTTCAATGAGCAGTTCTTC. Translating it yields CASSDLLGFNEQFF.